Here is one TCR beta chain with its context. These data are taken from a study of blood T cell repertoires in COVID-19. Overall study context: Sources were T cells, B-cell-depleted T cells, or PBMCs; the material itself was cDNA or gDNA.

There are 12 residues in the CDR3. The germline CDR1 and CDR2 sequences are SGHRS and YFSETQ. V lost 4 bases and J lost 5, with 9 bases in between. The method was immunoSEQ multiplex PCR; TCRdb's version includes in-frame clones alone and lacks a portion of them. Of fewer than 250,000 clones listed, roughly 86% are singletons. V gene TRBV5-1 combines with J gene TRBJ1-1, with D unresolved. This clonotype was obtained from a woman aged 80 or over with COVID-19, enrolled during active disease. The sample taken for sequencing was peripheral blood. CDR3: CASSPPGTEAFF. Here the CDR3 DNA reads TGCGCCAGCAGCCCACCGGGTACTGAAGCTTTCTTT.